These 26 T cell receptor beta chains were sequenced from one sample in a study of T cells in Graves' hyperthyroidism and ophthalmopathy. RNA transcripts were the template for amplifying TCR beta CDR3 regions. Using the HTBI primer set, a first-round RT-PCR was run on the TCR CDR3. TCRdb analysed the multiplex PCR reads with MiXCR anew, one entry per CDR3 protein. The data show roughly 650,000 distinct CDR3 sequences, approximately 16% seen once. Input material: blood. These TCRs come from a woman in her thirties or forties with Graves' ophthalmopathy.

About this clonotype itself: A much larger clone differs from this one at a single base, so this may be a read error. The chain carries TRBV2 and TRBJ1-2, with D perhaps matching TRBD1 (5 bases). Germline V gene sequence: CDR1 SNHLY, CDR2 FYNNEI. The CDR3 contains 13 residues. The CDR3 here is CAITSRGGYGYAF. The CDR3 DNA is TGTGCCATTACATCAAGGGGCGGCTATGGCTACGCCTTC.

At least ten counts were recorded for this clonotype. The rearrangement links TRBV7-2 to TRBJ1-2; 9 bases are shared with TRBD1. This CDR3 is 15 amino acids long. CDR1 SGHTA and CDR2 FQGNSA come from the germline V gene. Germline trimming cut 6 bases from V and 7 bases from J; bases unmatched to any gene: 12. In nucleotides, the CDR3 is TGTGCCAGCAGACGAACCCTCACAGGGGGCTCTGGCTACACCTTC. Its protein is CASRRTLTGGSGYTF.

CDR3 DNA: TGTGCCAGTAGTGCCCCGGGACTAGCGGGGGGCCTCGGGGCCAACGTCCTGACTTTC. Translating gives CASSAPGLAGGLGANVLTF. This chain connects TRBV19 to TRBJ2-6; 15 bases are shared with TRBD2. V lost 5 bases and J lost 4; bases outside the gene matches: 9. This CDR3 region has 19 residues. Germline CDR1 is LNHDA and CDR2 is SQIVND (reference sequence).

This clonotype showed up many times. The V call is TRBV3-1, the J call TRBJ2-7, with D perhaps matching TRBD1 or TRBD2 (5 bases each). CDR3 size: 15 residues. Germline V CDR1 and CDR2: LGHDT, YNNKEL (reference sequence). Trimming took 0 bases from V and 3 from J, leaving 12 bases between them. CDR3 DNA sequence: TGTGCCAGCAGCCAAGACAGGGACCCCTACTACGAGCAGTACTTC. Translation: CASSQDRDPYYEQYF.

On this clonotype itself: Germline is not matched at one junction end, which may reflect a read error. The V and J genes are TRBV2 and TRBJ1-2; 7 bases are shared with TRBD1. This CDR3 region has 13 residues. Germline V CDR1 and CDR2: SNHLY, FYNNEI. CDR3 sequence: CASNEETGSGYTF. The CDR3 DNA follows: TGTGCCAGCAATGAAGAGACAGGGTCTGGCTACACCTTC.

The sample holds many counts of this clonotype. The chain employs TRBV5-1 and TRBJ2-5; 11 nucleotides agree with TRBD1. CDR1 and CDR2 (germline): SGHRS, YFSETQ. This CDR3 is built from 15 residues. V lost 3 bases and J lost 6; bases outside the gene matches: 7. In nucleotides, the CDR3 is TGCGCCAGCAGCTCCGGACAGGGGGCCTTAAAGACCCAGTACTTC. It encodes CASSSGQGALKTQYF.

The table lists this clonotype with many counts. This sequence joins TRBV20-1 and TRBJ2-3, with TRBD2 matching over 8 bases. Trimming removed 1 base from V and 3 bases from J; junction bases left unmatched: 0. The CDR3 has 13 residues. Germline V CDR1 and CDR2: DFQATT, SNEGSKA (reference sequence). The CDR3 DNA sequence: TGCAGTGCTAGAGCGGGAGGGACAGATACGCAGTATTTT. This codes for CSARAGGTDTQYF.

This chain connects TRBV6-1 to TRBJ2-1; 8 bases map to TRBD2. Germline CDR1 reads MNHNS; CDR2 reads SASEGT. The CDR3 is 16 amino acids. V dropped 3 bases and J dropped 5; count of bases not matched to a gene: 9. The CDR3 DNA reads as TGTGCCAGCAGTGACGGAATCGGGGGGGGGCACAATGAGCAGTTCTTC. Translating gives CASSDGIGGGHNEQFF.

This clonotype was seen a few times. The chain has TRBV29-1 and TRBJ2-7; D possibly matches TRBD1 or TRBD2 (6 bases each). The CDR3 totals 11 residues. V lost 4 bases and J lost 6, with 10 bases in between. CDR1 and CDR2 from the germline V gene are SQVTM and ANQGSEA. In DNA, the CDR3 is TGCAGCGTTGCCGGAGGGGGCGAGCAGTACTTC. Translating it yields CSVAGGGEQYF.

J is TRBJ1-5 and V is TRBV20-1; 7 bases are a match to TRBD1. Germline values: CDR1 DFQATT, CDR2 SNEGSKA (reference sequence). The CDR3 has 13 amino acids. Trimming removed 6 bases from V and 6 bases from J; junction bases left unmatched: 8. The CDR3 region has the DNA TGCAGTGCGCCTACAGGGGTGGTTCAGCCCCAGCATTTT. Translation: CSAPTGVVQPQHF.

Comments on this clonotype: Being one base from a much bigger clone, this may be a read error. The chain joins TRBV3-1 to TRBJ2-1; no clear D gene. This CDR3 has 17 residues. V lost 4 bases to trimming and J lost 9 bases, with 25 bases between them. Per the germline V gene, CDR1 is LGHDT and CDR2 is YNNKEL (reference sequence). The CDR3 here is CASSRRVGIRHMGEQFF. DNA for the CDR3: TGTGCCAGCAGCCGACGAGTAGGGATTAGGCATATGGGTGAGCAGTTCTTC.

This clonotype was detected ten times or more. The chain links TRBV5-1 to TRBJ2-7; 15 bases align to TRBD2. CDR3 length: 16 amino acids. V trimming: 4 bases; J trimming: 6 bases; junction bases outside the gene matches: 8. Germline CDR1 and CDR2: SGHRS and YFSETQ. CDR3 coding DNA: TGCGCCAGCAGCGTTGGACTAGCGGGAGGGGACCGCGAGCAGTACTTC. Protein product: CASSVGLAGGDREQYF.

The chain recombines TRBV18 with TRBJ1-6; D is perhaps TRBD1 (6 bases). Germline assignment: CDR1 KGHSH and CDR2 LQKENI. The CDR3 length is 14 residues. V was clipped by 6 bases and J by 14 bases, with 20 bases between them. CDR3 in DNA: TGTGCCAGCTCCCCGACAGGACAAGTCCAATCCCTCCACTTT. It encodes CASSPTGQVQSLHF.

This clonotype has at least ten counts. CDR3 sequence: CASSRGSGSPYEQYF. The CDR3 coding sequence is TGTGCCAGCAGTAGGGGTAGCGGGAGCCCCTACGAGCAGTACTTC. V is TRBV12-3 or TRBV12-4 and J is TRBJ2-7; 9 nucleotides agree with TRBD2. The CDR3 is 15 amino acids. V shed 5 bases, J shed 2 bases, and the junction held 7 bases outside the gene matches.

In its sample, this clonotype was seen a few times. The chain employs TRBV10-3 and TRBJ2-5; tentative D call: TRBD1 (6 bases). CDR1 is ENHRY and CDR2 is SYGVKD in the germline V gene. The length of the CDR3 is 12 residues. The V end lost 11 bases, the J end lost 10 bases, and 20 bases lay between the germline ends. The CDR3 bases are TGTGCCTCATCCTCACTACAGGGCCTCCAGTACTTC. Amino acid sequence: CASSSLQGLQYF.

The table lists this clonotype with a few counts. A much larger clone lies one base from this, so it may be a read error. The chain has TRBV20-1 and TRBJ2-3; tentative D call: TRBD2 (6 bases). CDR1 and CDR2 (germline): DFQATT, SNEGSKA (reference sequence). V lost 5 bases and J lost 2, with 14 bases in between. The CDR3 covers 14 residues. CDR3 nucleotide sequence: TGCAGTGCTCCTCTGGAGGGAGCCACAGATACGCAGTATTTT. Protein sequence: CSAPLEGATDTQYF.

This clonotype was detected a few times. The chain carries TRBV29-1 and TRBJ2-7; D is possibly TRBD2 (7 bases). The CDR3 contains 14 residues. The ends were cut back, 6 bases at V and 3 bases at J, with 18 bases in the middle. Germline loops: CDR1 SQVTM, CDR2 ANQGSEA. As DNA, the CDR3 is TGCAGCGTCGAGGGAGGGGGACCAAACTACGAGCAGTACTTC. Its protein is CSVEGGGPNYEQYF.

This clonotype was seen at least ten times. The CDR3 DNA reads TGTGCCAGCAGCTCACTGACCAAGGGTGGCAAAAACATTCAGTACTTC. It translates to CASSSLTKGGKNIQYF. This chain joins TRBV13 and TRBJ2-4; the D is unclear. This CDR3 comprises 16 residues. Germline CDR1 and CDR2: PRHDT and FYEKMQ (reference sequence). Trimming removed 4 bases from V and 3 bases from J, with 16 bases in between.

This clonotype was observed many times. The chain couples TRBV3-1 to TRBJ2-3; 9 positions match TRBD2. The CDR3 extends over 17 amino acids. Germline-derived CDR1 and CDR2 are LGHDT and YNNKEL (reference sequence). Unmatched junction bases numbered 10, after V lost 1 base and J lost 5 bases. The chain's CDR3 is CASSQASAGGLGDTQYF. DNA of the CDR3: TGTGCCAGCAGCCAAGCTTCCGCGGGGGGGCTGGGAGATACGCAGTATTTT.

The chain is built from TRBV2 and TRBJ2-3; 9 bases line up with TRBD1. The V gene's germline CDR1 is SNHLY and CDR2 FYNNEI. V dropped 6 bases and J dropped 3; count of bases not matched to a gene: 7. The CDR3 spans 15 residues. For the CDR3, the DNA is TGTGCCAGCAGGGGGGGACAGGGTAAAACAGATACGCAGTATTTT. Residues: CASRGGQGKTDTQYF.

This clonotype was counted only a few times. The chain joins TRBV2 to TRBJ2-5; 9 nucleotides match TRBD2. Germline trimming cut 7 bases from V and 1 base from J; bases unmatched to any gene: 7. The CDR3 extends over 15 amino acids. Germline assignment: CDR1 SNHLY and CDR2 FYNNEI. Written as DNA, the CDR3 is TGTGCCAGCAAATTGCAGCGGGGGGCCCAAGAGACCCAGTACTTC. Translation: CASKLQRGAQETQYF.

This clonotype was found many times. This sequence joins TRBV6-2 or TRBV6-3 and TRBJ2-3, with 8 nucleotides matching TRBD1. After removal of 6 bases from V and 4 bases from J, the junction contained 9 bases not matched to a gene. Germline lookup yields CDR1 MNHEY and CDR2 SVGEGT. This CDR3 comprises 15 residues. CDR3 nucleotide sequence: TGTGCCAGCAGCCCCGACAGGGGTTGGTCAGATACGCAGTATTTT. Amino acid sequence: CASSPDRGWSDTQYF.

Comment on this clonotype: This may come from a read error, since a much larger clone is one base off. The chain carries TRBV11-2 and TRBJ2-5, with 10 bases matching TRBD2. There are 17 residues in the CDR3. V dropped 4 bases and J dropped 4; count of bases not matched to a gene: 12. Germline V gives CDR1 SGHAT, CDR2 FQNNGV. The CDR3 DNA is TGTGCCAGCAGCTCAGGACTAGCGGCCACCGGGGGAGAGACCCAGTACTTC. Protein: CASSSGLAATGGETQYF.

This rearrangement joins TRBV11-2 to TRBJ2-7; 7 positions agree with TRBD1. Trimming removed 5 bases from V and 7 bases from J; junction bases left unmatched: 11. Germline V gene lookup returns CDR1 SGHAT and CDR2 FQNNGV. The CDR3 is made up of 14 amino acids. CDR3 protein: CASSPGTALGEQYF. DNA for the CDR3: TGTGCCAGCAGCCCCGGGACAGCCTTGGGAGAGCAGTACTTC.

This clonotype was seen more than once but under ten times. The rearrangement links TRBV30 to TRBJ2-1, with 10 bases fitting TRBD1. With V trimmed by 6 bases and J by 8 bases, 13 bases remained unmatched. Germline CDR1 reads GTSNPN; CDR2 reads SVGIG (reference sequence). CDR3 length: 15 residues. The CDR3 DNA is TGTGCCTGTAAGAGTGGGACAGGGGTTCGCGATGAGCAGTTCTTC. It yields the protein CACKSGTGVRDEQFF.

This clonotype has a count of ten or more. The chain is built from TRBV5-5 and TRBJ2-1; TRBD2 might be the D (6 bases). V was trimmed by 0 bases and J by 0 bases, leaving 10 bases between them. Looked up from germline, CDR1 is SGHKS and CDR2 is YYEKEE (reference sequence). The CDR3 has 16 residues. CDR3 DNA sequence: TGTGCCAGCAGCTTGGCCTACGGGAGCTCCTACAATGAGCAGTTCTTC. As protein: CASSLAYGSSYNEQFF.